Listed below are T cell receptor beta chains from one sample, sequenced in a study of regulatory T cells in long-lasting Graves disease. TCRdb re-derived calls from the multiplex PCR reads in MiXCR, one entry per CDR3 protein. The data hold around 460,000 distinct CDR3 sequences, with 22% observed a single time. Sequencing used peripheral blood mononuclear cells (PBMCs), obtained when the disease was refractory, from a patient treated with antithyroid drugs. The receptors come from a female donor with Graves disease. Each CDR3 is given with its conserved first and last residue. Each record gives: CDR3 length, D gene, V gene, J gene, clone size, CDR3 DNA, CDR3 protein. A D gene is named only where the DNA matches it firmly. Rows give clone size only sometimes, using once, few, many, or a class for an expanded clone.

cdr3_length: 14; d_call: NA; v_call: TRBV11-2; j_call: TRBJ1-1; clone_size: NA; cdr3_nt: TGTGCCAGCAGCTTATATCGGGCCCCTCGGAGAGCTTTCTTT; cdr3_aa: CASSLYRAPRRAFF
cdr3_length: 15; d_call: TRBD1; v_call: TRBV6-5; j_call: TRBJ2-3; clone_size: NA; cdr3_nt: TGTGCCAGCAGTTTCGAATTACAGGGGGCAGATACGCAGTATTTT; cdr3_aa: CASSFELQGADTQYF
cdr3_length: 15; d_call: NA; v_call: TRBV28; j_call: TRBJ1-2; clone_size: NA; cdr3_nt: TGCGCCAGCAGTTTAGTGGGGGAAGTGGGCTATGGCTACACCTTC; cdr3_aa: CASSLVGEVGYGYTF
cdr3_length: 14; d_call: TRBD1; v_call: TRBV7-2; j_call: TRBJ2-7; clone_size: many; cdr3_nt: TGTGCCAGCAGCCCGGGACAGGGCCCCTACGAGCAGTACTTC; cdr3_aa: CASSPGQGPYEQYF
cdr3_length: 15; d_call: TRBD1; v_call: TRBV5-1; j_call: TRBJ1-2; clone_size: NA; cdr3_nt: TGCGCCAGCAGCCGGGACAGGGGGGATGGCTATGGCTACACCTTC; cdr3_aa: CASSRDRGDGYGYTF
cdr3_length: 14; d_call: NA; v_call: TRBV12-3/TRBV12-4; j_call: TRBJ2-7; clone_size: few; cdr3_nt: TGTGCCAGCAGTCCTGACGAGGGCGTTCGCGAGCAGTACTTC; cdr3_aa: CASSPDEGVREQYF
cdr3_length: 14; d_call: NA; v_call: TRBV30; j_call: TRBJ1-5; clone_size: few; cdr3_nt: TGTGCCTGGAGTGTTGGGATTGGAAATCAGCCCCAGCATTTT; cdr3_aa: CAWSVGIGNQPQHF
cdr3_length: 17; d_call: NA; v_call: TRBV6-1; j_call: TRBJ1-1; clone_size: many; cdr3_nt: TGTGCCAGCAGTGAAGGGTTCGGGGGGCAGCAGGACACTGAAGCTTTCTTT; cdr3_aa: CASSEGFGGQQDTEAFF
cdr3_length: 17; d_call: TRBD2; v_call: TRBV7-9; j_call: TRBJ2-6; clone_size: NA; cdr3_nt: TGTGCCAGCAGCTTATATAGCGGGGGCTCTGGGGCCAACGTCCTGACTTTC; cdr3_aa: CASSLYSGGSGANVLTF
cdr3_length: 13; d_call: NA; v_call: TRBV20-1; j_call: TRBJ2-5; clone_size: many; cdr3_nt: TGCAGTGCTAGAGATAGCGGCCAAGAGACCCAGTACTTC; cdr3_aa: CSARDSGQETQYF
cdr3_length: 12; d_call: NA; v_call: TRBV12-3/TRBV12-4; j_call: TRBJ2-7; clone_size: many; cdr3_nt: TGTGCCAGCAGCCGGGCGTCCTACGAGCAGTACTTC; cdr3_aa: CASSRASYEQYF
cdr3_length: 17; d_call: TRBD1; v_call: TRBV25-1; j_call: TRBJ1-1; clone_size: many; cdr3_nt: TGTGCCACCCTGGGACAGGCAAACCAAGGTTGGAAAACTGAAGCTTTCTTT; cdr3_aa: CATLGQANQGWKTEAFF
cdr3_length: 15; d_call: NA; v_call: TRBV27; j_call: TRBJ2-3; clone_size: NA; cdr3_nt: TGTGCCAGCAGTTTTGCGCGCACACGCACAGATACGCAGTATTTT; cdr3_aa: CASSFARTRTDTQYF